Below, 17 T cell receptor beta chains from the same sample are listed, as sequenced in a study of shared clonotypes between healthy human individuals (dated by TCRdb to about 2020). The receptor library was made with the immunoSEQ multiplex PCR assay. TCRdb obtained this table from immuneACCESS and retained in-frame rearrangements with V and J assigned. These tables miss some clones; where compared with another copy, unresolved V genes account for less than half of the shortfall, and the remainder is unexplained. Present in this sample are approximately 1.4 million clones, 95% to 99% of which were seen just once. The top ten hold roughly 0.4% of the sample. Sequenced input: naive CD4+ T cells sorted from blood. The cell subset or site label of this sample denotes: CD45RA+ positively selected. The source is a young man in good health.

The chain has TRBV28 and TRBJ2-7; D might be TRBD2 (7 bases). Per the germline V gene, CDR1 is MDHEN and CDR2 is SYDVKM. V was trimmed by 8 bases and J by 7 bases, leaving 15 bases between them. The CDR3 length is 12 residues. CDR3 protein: CASAAGQQEQYF. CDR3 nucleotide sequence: TGTGCCAGCGCAGCGGGACAACAAGAGCAGTACTTC.

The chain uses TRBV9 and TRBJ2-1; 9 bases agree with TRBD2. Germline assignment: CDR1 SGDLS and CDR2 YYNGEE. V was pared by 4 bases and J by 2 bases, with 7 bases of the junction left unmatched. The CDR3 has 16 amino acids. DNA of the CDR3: TGTGCCAGCAGCCCCCCGCCTAGCGGGGCCTACAATGAGCAGTTCTTC. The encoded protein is CASSPPPSGAYNEQFF.

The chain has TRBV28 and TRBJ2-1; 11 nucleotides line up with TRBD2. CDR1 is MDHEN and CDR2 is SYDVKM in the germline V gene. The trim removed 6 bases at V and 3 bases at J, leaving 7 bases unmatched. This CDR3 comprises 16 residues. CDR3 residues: CASSLPGTSGYNEQFF. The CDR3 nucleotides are TGTGCCAGCAGCCTACCCGGGACTAGCGGCTACAATGAGCAGTTCTTC.

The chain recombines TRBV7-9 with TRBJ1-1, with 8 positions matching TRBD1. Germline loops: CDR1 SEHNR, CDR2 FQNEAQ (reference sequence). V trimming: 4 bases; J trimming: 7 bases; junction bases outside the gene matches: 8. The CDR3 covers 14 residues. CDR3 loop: CASSSSDRGFEAFF. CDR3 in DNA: TGTGCCAGCAGCTCGAGTGACAGGGGCTTTGAAGCTTTCTTT.

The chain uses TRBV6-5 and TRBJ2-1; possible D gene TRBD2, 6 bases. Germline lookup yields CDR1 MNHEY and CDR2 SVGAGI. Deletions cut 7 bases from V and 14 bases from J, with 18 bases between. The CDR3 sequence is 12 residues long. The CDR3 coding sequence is TGTGCCAGCACCTCGTCATGGGAGGATGAGTTCTTC. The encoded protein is CASTSSWEDEFF.

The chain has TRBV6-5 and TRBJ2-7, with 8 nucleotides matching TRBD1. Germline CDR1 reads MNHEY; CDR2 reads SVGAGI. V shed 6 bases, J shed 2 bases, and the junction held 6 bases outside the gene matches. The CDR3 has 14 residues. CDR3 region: CASSKQGVAYEQYF. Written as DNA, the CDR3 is TGTGCCAGCAGCAAACAGGGGGTGGCCTACGAGCAGTACTTC.

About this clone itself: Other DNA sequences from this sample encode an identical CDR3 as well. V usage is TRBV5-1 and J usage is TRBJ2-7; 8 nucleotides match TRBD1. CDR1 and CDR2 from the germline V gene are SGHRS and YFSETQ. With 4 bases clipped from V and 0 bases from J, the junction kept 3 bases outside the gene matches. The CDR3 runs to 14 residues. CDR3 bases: TGCGCCAGCAGCCCAGGGACAGGCTCCTACGAGCAGTACTTC. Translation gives CASSPGTGSYEQYF.

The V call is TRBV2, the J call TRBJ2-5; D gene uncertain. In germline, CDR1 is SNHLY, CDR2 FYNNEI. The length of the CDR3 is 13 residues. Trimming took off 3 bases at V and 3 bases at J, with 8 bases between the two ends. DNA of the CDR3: TGTGCCAGCAGTGAGTACAGCAAAGAGACCCAGTACTTC. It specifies CASSEYSKETQYF.

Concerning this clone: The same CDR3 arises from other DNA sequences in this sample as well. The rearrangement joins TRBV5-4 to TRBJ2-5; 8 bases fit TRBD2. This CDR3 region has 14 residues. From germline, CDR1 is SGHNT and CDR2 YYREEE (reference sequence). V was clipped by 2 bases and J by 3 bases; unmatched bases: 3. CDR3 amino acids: CASSFTGGEETQYF. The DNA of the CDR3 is TGTGCCAGCAGCTTCACGGGAGGGGAAGAGACCCAGTACTTC.

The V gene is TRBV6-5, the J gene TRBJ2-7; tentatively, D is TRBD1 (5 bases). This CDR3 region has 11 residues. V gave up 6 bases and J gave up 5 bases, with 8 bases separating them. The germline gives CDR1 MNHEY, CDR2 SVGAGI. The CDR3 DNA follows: TGTGCCAGCAGCAGGGAACACGAGCAGTACTTC. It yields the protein CASSREHEQYF.

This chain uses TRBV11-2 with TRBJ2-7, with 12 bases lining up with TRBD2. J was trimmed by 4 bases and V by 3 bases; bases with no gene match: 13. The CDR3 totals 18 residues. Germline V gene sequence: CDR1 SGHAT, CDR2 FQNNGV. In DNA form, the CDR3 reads TGTGCCAGCAGCTTGGGTGGGACTAGCGGGTCCATGGGGTACGAGCAGTACTTC. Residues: CASSLGGTSGSMGYEQYF.

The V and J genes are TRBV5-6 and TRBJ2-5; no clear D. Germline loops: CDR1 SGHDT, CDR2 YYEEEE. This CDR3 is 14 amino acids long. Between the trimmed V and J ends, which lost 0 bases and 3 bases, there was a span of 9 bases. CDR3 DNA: TGTGCCAGCAGCTTGGGGGTGTCGGAAGAGACCCAGTACTTC. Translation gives CASSLGVSEETQYF.

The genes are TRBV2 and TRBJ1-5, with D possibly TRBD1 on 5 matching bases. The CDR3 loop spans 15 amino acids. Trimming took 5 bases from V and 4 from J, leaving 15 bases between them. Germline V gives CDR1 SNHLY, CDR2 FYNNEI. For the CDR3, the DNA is TGTGCCAGCAGTCAGCAATTGGGGGGGAATCAGCCCCAGCATTTT. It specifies CASSQQLGGNQPQHF.

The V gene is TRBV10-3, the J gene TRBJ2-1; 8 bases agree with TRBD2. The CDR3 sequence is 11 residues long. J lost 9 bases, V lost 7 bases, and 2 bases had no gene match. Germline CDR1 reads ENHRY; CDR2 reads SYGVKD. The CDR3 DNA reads TGTGCCATCAAAAGCGGGAGTGAGCAGTTCTTC. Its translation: CAIKSGSEQFF.

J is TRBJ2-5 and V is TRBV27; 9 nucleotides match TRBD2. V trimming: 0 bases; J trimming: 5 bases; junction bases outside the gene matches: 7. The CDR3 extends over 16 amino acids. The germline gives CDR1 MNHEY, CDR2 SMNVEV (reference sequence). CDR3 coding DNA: TGTGCCAGCAGTTTATCGATAGCGGGAGTTTGGGAGACCCAGTACTTC. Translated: CASSLSIAGVWETQYF.

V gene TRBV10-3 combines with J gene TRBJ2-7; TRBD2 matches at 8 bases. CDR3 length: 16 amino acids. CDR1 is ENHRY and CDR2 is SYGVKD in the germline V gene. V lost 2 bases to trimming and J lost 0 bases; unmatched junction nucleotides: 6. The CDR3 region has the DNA TGTGCCATCAGTGAGGCCCCACTAGCGGACTCCTACGAGCAGTACTTC. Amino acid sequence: CAISEAPLADSYEQYF.

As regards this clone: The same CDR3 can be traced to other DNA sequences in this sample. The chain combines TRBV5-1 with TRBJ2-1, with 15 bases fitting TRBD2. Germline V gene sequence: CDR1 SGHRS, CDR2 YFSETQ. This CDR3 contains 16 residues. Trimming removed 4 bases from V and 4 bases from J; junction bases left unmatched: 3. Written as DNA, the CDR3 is TGCGCCAGCAGCCCAGGACTAGCGGGAGGGTACAATGAGCAGTTCTTC. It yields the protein CASSPGLAGGYNEQFF.